This T cell receptor (beta chain) was sequenced in a study of blood T cell repertoires in COVID-19. Study-wide context: Nucleic acid was either cDNA or gDNA, and it came from T cells, B-cell-depleted T cells, or PBMCs.

Under the authors' procedure: Scientists estimated how many nucleated cells there were by amplifying reference gene primers. The assay was immunoSEQ multiplex PCR, and TCRdb's table has in-frame clones only and misses some. That table supplies the V and J calls and clone size; D and trimming were determined from the DNA. The sample includes around 170,000 clones, roughly 87% of them seen just once. This clonotype originated in a woman between 40 and 50 years old with acute or convalescent COVID-19. Specimen: peripheral blood.

CDR3: CASSLGSGGNSPLHF. CDR3 nucleotides: TGTGCCAGCAGCTTAGGTTCAGGGGGTAATTCACCCCTCCACTTT. The V and J genes are TRBV7-2 and TRBJ1-6, with 7 bases aligning to TRBD1. After removal of 1 base from V and 6 bases from J, the junction contained 3 bases not matched to a gene. There are 15 residues in the CDR3. Germline-derived CDR1 and CDR2 are SGHTA and FQGNSA.